This TCR beta chain emerged from a study of blood T cell repertoires in COVID-19. V dropped 0 bases and J dropped 4 bases, with 9 bases sitting between them. CDR3 length: 13 amino acids. CDR1 is SQVTM, CDR2 ANQGSEA, per germline. Profiling relied on immunoSEQ multiplex PCR, and the TCRdb table lists in-frame clones only, not all of them. This table holds 84,000 or so clones, about 81% found once. Sequenced input: peripheral blood. This chain uses TRBV29-1 with TRBJ2-5; unclear D gene. This TCR derives from a human donor in a cohort sampled during active COVID-19. The CDR3 bases are TGCAGCGTTGAAGATTGGGCAGGAGAGACCCAGTACTTC. It translates to CSVEDWAGETQYF.